The sequence of this T cell receptor (beta chain) was determined in a study of human T cells and chemical hapten exposure. As for the study in general: TCR yield per sample varied, mainly due to pooled library volumes.

This clonotype was recorded many times. Time point defined: healthy volunteer bleed at 6 weeks. Extraction yielded total RNA from whole blood (unfractionated). V lost 4 bases and J 3 bases, leaving 22 bases between the germline ends. Germline CDR1 is SGDLS and CDR2 is YYNGEE. This CDR3 is 18 amino acids long. MiXCR, run by TCRdb on the RACE reads, gives a single entry per CDR3 protein. The repertoire includes some 65,000 distinct CDR3 sequences, approximately 6.1% of them detected once, and under 4.5% sits in the top ten. The sequence was collected from a female donor in good health. Some clones in this sample may be carry-over from other donors' samples. The sample comprised whole blood. The chain joins TRBV9 to TRBJ2-2; D perhaps matches TRBD2 (6 bases). The CDR3 DNA reads as TGTGCCAGCAGCTCGTATAATGGCTGGGGGGTCGACACCGGGGAGCTGTTTTTT. Amino acids: CASSSYNGWGVDTGELFF.